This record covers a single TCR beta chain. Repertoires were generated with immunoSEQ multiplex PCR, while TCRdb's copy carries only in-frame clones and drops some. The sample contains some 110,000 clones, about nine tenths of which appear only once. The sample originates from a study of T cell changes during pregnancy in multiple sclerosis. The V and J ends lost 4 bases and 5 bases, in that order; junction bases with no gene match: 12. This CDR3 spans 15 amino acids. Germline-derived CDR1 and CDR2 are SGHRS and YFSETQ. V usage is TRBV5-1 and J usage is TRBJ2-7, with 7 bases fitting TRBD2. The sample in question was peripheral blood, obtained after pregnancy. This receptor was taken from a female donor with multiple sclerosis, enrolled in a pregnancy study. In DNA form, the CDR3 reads TGCGCCAGCAGCGGGAGGGCTAGCGGAGCCCACGAGCAGTACTTC. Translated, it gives CASSGRASGAHEQYF. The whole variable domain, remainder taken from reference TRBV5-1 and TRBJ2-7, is KAGVTQTPRYLIKTRGQQVTLSCSPISGHRSVSWYQQTPGQGLQFLFEYFSETQRNKGNFPGRFSGRQFSNSRSEMNVSTLELGDSALYLCASSGRASGAHEQYFGPGTRLTVT.